The 26 T cell receptor beta chains below were found in one sample sequenced in a study of T cells in localized non-small cell lung cancer. The protocol was immunoSEQ multiplex PCR, while the TCRdb copy is restricted to in-frame clones and leaves out a portion. Seen here are about 41,000 clones, approximately 86% observed once, and the top ten hold less than 9%. The sequenced sample was peripheral blood, obtained before any cancer treatment. These receptor sequences come from a woman aged 18 to 49 with stage III lung adenocarcinoma.

The rearrangement uses TRBV11-2 and TRBJ1-6; a possible D gene is TRBD1 (5 bases). This CDR3 has 13 residues. Germline CDR1 is SGHAT and CDR2 is FQNNGV. Trimming left V 1 base short and J 9 bases short, with 7 bases between. CDR3 loop: CASSLGGPSPLHF. DNA for the CDR3: TGTGCCAGCAGCTTAGGGGGCCCTTCACCCCTCCACTTT.

This rearrangement joins TRBV4-2 to TRBJ2-3; 12 bases are shared with TRBD2. The CDR3 is 19 amino acids. Germline V gene sequence: CDR1 LGHNA, CDR2 YNFKEQ. The trim removed 2 bases at V and 0 bases at J, leaving 9 bases unmatched. For the CDR3, the DNA is TGTGCCAGCAGCCAACGACTAGCGGGGGACTTAGTTAGCACAGATACGCAGTATTTT. Its protein product is CASSQRLAGDLVSTDTQYF.

This sequence joins TRBV10-1 and TRBJ2-3; 10 bases agree with TRBD2. This CDR3 is built from 15 residues. CDR1 and CDR2 (germline): WNHNN, SYGVQD (reference sequence). Losses at the gene ends were 9 bases for V and 3 bases for J; bases not matched to a gene: 9. The CDR3 DNA reads as TGCGCCAGAGAAACTGGACTAGCGGAGACAGATACGCAGTATTTT. Translating it yields CARETGLAETDTQYF.

The CDR3: CASSAGFTGELFF. The CDR3 coding sequence is TGTGCCAGCAGCGCCGGCTTTACCGGGGAGCTGTTTTTT. J is TRBJ2-2 and V is TRBV9; D call uncertain. There are 13 residues in the CDR3. V was shortened by 3 bases and J by 5 bases, with 8 bases between the two germline ends. Looked up from germline, CDR1 is SGDLS and CDR2 is YYNGEE.

The rearrangement uses TRBV2 and TRBJ1-2; no clear D. The CDR3 is 13 amino acids. Germline-derived CDR1 and CDR2 are SNHLY and FYNNEI. Trimming took off 4 bases at V and 4 bases at J, with 10 bases between the two ends. The CDR3 spells CASSGEGRYGYTF. The DNA for the CDR3 is TGTGCCAGCAGTGGGGAAGGGCGCTATGGCTACACCTTC.

V gene TRBV27 combines with J gene TRBJ1-2; tentative D call: TRBD1 (6 bases). The length of the CDR3 is 15 residues. The germline V gene encodes CDR1 MNHEY and CDR2 SMNVEV (reference sequence). V was clipped by 6 bases and J by 5 bases, with 19 bases between them. Here the CDR3 DNA reads TGTGCCAGCAGCCGAACAGGGCTTAGTAGGTATGGCTACACCTTC. Its translation: CASSRTGLSRYGYTF.

Regarding this clone: At one end the junction does not follow the germline gene, possibly because of a read error. The rearrangement joins TRBV9 to TRBJ1-5, with D possibly matching TRBD1 (5 bases). This CDR3 region has 14 residues. CDR1 and CDR2 from the germline V gene are SGDLS and YYNGEE. The CDR3 here is CASIVDGAAQPQHF. CDR3 in DNA: TGTGCCAGCATCGTAGATGGGGCCGCTCAGCCCCAGCATTTT. Full variable domain (outside the CDR3, taken from reference TRBV9 and TRBJ1-5): DSGVTQTPKHLITATGQRVTLRCSPRSGDLSVYWYQQSLDQGLQFLIQYYNGEERAKGNILERFSAQQFPDLHSELNLSSLELGDSALYFCASIVDGAAQPQHFGDGTRLSIL.

This clone was seen once. CDR3: CASRKAGADEQFF. DNA of the CDR3: TGTGCCAGCAGGAAGGCGGGGGCGGATGAGCAGTTCTTC. This chain connects TRBV6-6 to TRBJ2-1; possible D gene TRBD2, 7 bases. CDR1 is MNHNY, CDR2 SVGAGI, per germline (reference sequence). V shed 6 bases and J shed 8 bases, with 14 bases lying between them. This CDR3 region has 13 residues.

This CDR3 is CASSLEYGTSYEQYF. CDR3 nucleotides: TGTGCCAGCAGCTTGGAATACGGTACATCCTACGAGCAGTACTTC. The V call is TRBV5-8, the J call TRBJ2-7; D is undetermined. V dropped 0 bases and J dropped 1 base, with 11 bases sitting between them. Germline V gene sequence: CDR1 SGHTS, CDR2 YDEGEE. The CDR3 sequence is 15 residues long. Full variable domain (remainder filled in from reference TRBV5-8 and TRBJ2-7): EAGVTQSPTHLIKTRGQQATLRCSPISGHTSVYWYQQALGLGLQFLLWYDEGEERNRGNFPPRFSGRQFPNYSSELNVNALELEDSALYLCASSLEYGTSYEQYFGPGTRLTVT.

This chain connects TRBV7-3 to TRBJ2-5; 10 bases match TRBD1. The ends lost 6 bases at V and 4 bases at J; junction bases unmatched: 5. The V gene's germline CDR1 is SGHTA and CDR2 FQGTGA. This CDR3 has 14 residues. Here the CDR3 reads CASSPRTGGETQYF. The DNA of the CDR3 is TGTGCCAGCAGTCCCCGGACAGGGGGAGAGACCCAGTACTTC.

This clone showed up just a few times. V usage is TRBV6-5 and J usage is TRBJ2-1; the match to TRBD1 covers 9 bases. The CDR3 extends over 15 amino acids. Germline lookup yields CDR1 MNHEY and CDR2 SVGAGI. J lost 7 bases, V lost 7 bases, and 11 bases had no gene match. The CDR3 nucleotides are TGTGCCAGCACTCGCCCGGGACAGGGAAGGAATGAGCAGTTCTTC. Protein product: CASTRPGQGRNEQFF.

V usage is TRBV21-1 and J usage is TRBJ1-5; the D call of TRBD1 is as the table states it, not checked on the DNA. TRBV21-1 is a pseudogene. The CDR3 is 15 amino acids. CDR3 nucleotide sequence: TGTGCCAGCAGTAGCCGGACAGGGTCGGGTCAGCCCCAGCATTTT. Its translation is CASSSRTGSGQPQHF.

This chain links TRBV2 with TRBJ2-6; 8 nucleotides match TRBD2. CDR1 is SNHLY and CDR2 is FYNNEI in the germline V gene. J lost 4 bases, V lost 2 bases, and 10 bases had no gene match. The length of the CDR3 is 18 residues. The chain's CDR3 is CASSESGGDLAGANVLTF. The CDR3 DNA reads as TGTGCCAGCAGTGAAAGCGGGGGTGACTTGGCAGGGGCCAACGTCCTGACTTTC.

This chain connects TRBV5-1 to TRBJ2-2; possibly TRBD2 for D (6 bases). CDR3 length: 16 amino acids. Germline V gives CDR1 SGHRS, CDR2 YFSETQ. Between the trimmed V and J ends, which lost 4 bases and 5 bases, there was a span of 18 bases. CDR3 sequence (DNA): TGCGCCAGCAGCGCGGGAAGTCAGGCTCTTACCGGGGAGCTGTTTTTT. Translating it yields CASSAGSQALTGELFF.

The chain employs TRBV15 and TRBJ2-2, with D hard to call. The germline V gene has CDR1 LNHNV and CDR2 YYDKDF (reference sequence). This CDR3 is built from 18 residues. V lost 1 base, J lost 4 bases, and 19 bases lay in between. Written as DNA, the CDR3 is TGTGCCACCAGCAGAGGTATCGCGGAACGGAGTTTCACCGGGGAGCTGTTTTTT. Residues: CATSRGIAERSFTGELFF.

A few counts support this clone. The rearrangement uses TRBV5-7 and TRBJ1-5; D might be TRBD1 (5 bases). TRBV5-7 is treated as an ORF (open reading frame) with a function not yet certain. The CDR3 sequence is 15 residues long. The V end was cut by 4 bases, the J end by 0 bases, with 11 bases between. The CDR3: CASSVQGYSNQPQHF. The CDR3 DNA is TGTGCCAGCAGCGTGCAGGGTTATAGCAATCAGCCCCAGCATTTT.

This clone was detected only once. The chain has TRBV5-6 and TRBJ2-1, with 12 bases aligning to TRBD2. Germline loops: CDR1 SGHDT, CDR2 YYEEEE. V lost 5 bases, J lost 8 bases, and 5 bases stayed unmatched. The CDR3 is 14 amino acids. The CDR3 DNA reads as TGTGCCAGCAGTTGGACTAGCGGGGCGGATGAGCAGTTCTTC. Translation gives CASSWTSGADEQFF. The full variable domain, completed using reference TRBV5-6 and TRBJ2-1, is DAGVTQSPTHLIKTRGQQVTLRCSPKSGHDTVSWYQQALGQGPQFIFQYYEEEERQRGNFPDRFSGHQFPNYSSELNVNALLLGDSALYLCASSWTSGADEQFFGPGTRLTVL.

This chain joins TRBV5-3 and TRBJ2-5, with TRBD2 matching over 12 bases. TRBV5-3 is an ORF for which the function is uncertain. Losses at the gene ends were 0 bases for V and 4 bases for J; bases not matched to a gene: 4. The CDR3 extends over 16 amino acids. This CDR3 reads CARSLELAGGRETQYF. CDR3 in DNA: TGTGCCAGAAGCTTGGAGCTAGCGGGGGGGCGAGAGACCCAGTACTTC.

The chain is built from TRBV19 and TRBJ2-3, with D perhaps TRBD1 (7 bases). The CDR3 is 16 residues long. Trimming removed 5 bases from V and 3 bases from J, with 18 bases in between. The germline V gene has CDR1 LNHDA and CDR2 SQIVND (reference sequence). The CDR3: CASSRRQGLNTDTQYF. For the CDR3, the DNA is TGTGCCAGTAGTCGGCGACAGGGACTCAATACAGATACGCAGTATTTT.

The V and J genes are TRBV9 and TRBJ1-6; D uncertain. CDR3 length: 15 residues. Germline-derived CDR1 and CDR2 are SGDLS and YYNGEE. The V end was cut by 0 bases, the J end by 3 bases, with 7 bases between. As DNA, the CDR3 is TGTGCCAGCAGCGTAGATAGCAGCTATAATTCACCCCTCCACTTT. It codes for CASSVDSSYNSPLHF.

The J gene is TRBJ2-2, the V gene TRBV7-2; 9 bases are a match to TRBD1. With V trimmed by 5 bases and J by 3 bases, 7 bases remained unmatched. The germline V gene has CDR1 SGHTA and CDR2 FQGNSA. CDR3 length: 16 residues. The CDR3 DNA reads as TGTGCCAGCAGCAAACAGGGGGCAGGCGACACCGGGGAGCTGTTTTTT. Translation gives CASSKQGAGDTGELFF.

The chain recombines TRBV6-1 with TRBJ1-4; no clear D gene. The length of the CDR3 is 15 residues. V lost 1 base and J 8 bases, leaving 14 bases between the germline ends. The germline V gene encodes CDR1 MNHNS and CDR2 SASEGT. CDR3 in DNA: TGTGCCAGCAGTGAAGAGACTGGAGTGGGAGAAAAACTGTTTTTT. Amino acid sequence: CASSEETGVGEKLFF.

V and J are TRBV7-8 and TRBJ1-2; D unresolved. This CDR3 region has 13 residues. From germline, CDR1 is SGHVS and CDR2 FQNEAQ. With 4 bases removed from V and 0 bases from J, the gap between germline ends came to 6 bases. CDR3 in amino acids: CASSSGPNYGYTF. CDR3 in DNA: TGTGCCAGCAGCTCCGGTCCTAACTATGGCTACACCTTC.

V is TRBV7-2 and J is TRBJ2-1, with 11 positions matching TRBD1. CDR1 SGHTA and CDR2 FQGNSA come from the germline V gene. The V and J ends lost 2 bases and 3 bases, in that order; junction bases with no gene match: 6. The CDR3 extends over 17 amino acids. The CDR3 here is CASSLQGGTGGYNEQFF. CDR3 coding DNA: TGTGCCAGCAGCTTACAGGGAGGGACAGGGGGCTACAATGAGCAGTTCTTC.

This clone was recorded a few times. This chain uses TRBV30 with TRBJ1-5, with D maybe TRBD1 (5 bases). CDR3 length: 15 residues. Deletions cut 2 bases from V and 0 bases from J, with 11 bases between. The germline gives CDR1 GTSNPN, CDR2 SVGIG (reference sequence). CDR3 nucleotide sequence: TGTGCCTGGAGTTCCGACAGATATAGCAATCAGCCCCAGCATTTT. It yields the protein CAWSSDRYSNQPQHF.

The chain has TRBV7-9 and TRBJ1-2, with 7 bases aligning to TRBD1. The germline V gene has CDR1 SEHNR and CDR2 FQNEAQ (reference sequence). The J segment lost 4 bases and the V segment lost 6 bases, leaving 8 bases of the junction unmatched. The CDR3 is 14 amino acids. The CDR3 is CASRTAGGGYGYTF. The DNA for the CDR3 is TGTGCCAGCAGAACCGCAGGGGGTGGCTATGGCTACACCTTC.